This TCR beta chain was sequenced for a study of T cells of healthy individuals. V was clipped by 4 bases and J by 2 bases, with 12 bases between them. The length of the CDR3 is 15 residues. Via MiXCR, TCRdb re-called the 5' RACE reads, giving one row per CDR3 protein. This sample has 63,000 or so distinct CDR3 sequences; roughly 15% occur once, and the top ten carry around 4.6%. The chain joins TRBV12-3 or TRBV12-4 to TRBJ2-1; weak D call: TRBD2 (7 bases). The receptor's source is a human donor in good health. Written as DNA, the CDR3 is TGTGCCAGCAGTTCCTCGGGGGGCGCCTACAATGAGCAGTTCTTC. Amino acid sequence: CASSSSGGAYNEQFF.